This entry concerns a single T cell receptor beta chain. What it recognizes is unknown. CDR3 length: 14 residues. V shed 2 bases, J shed 7 bases, and the junction held 6 bases outside the gene matches. Per the germline V gene, CDR1 is LGHNA and CDR2 is YNFKEQ. The data are from a study of vaccination and CD4 T cells after COVID-19. Study background: Timing of post-vaccine sample collection was a median approximately 79 days after dose two, with a range of 14 to 241. The stimulus for the cells was overlapping spike peptides derived from SARS-CoV-2, HCoV-NL63, HCoV-OC43 and HCoV-229E.

Cultured CD4+ T-cell DNA underwent Oncomine TCR Beta short-read sequencing. Using the QIAamp micro DNA kit, genomic DNA was extracted from the CD4+ T cells that had been cultured. TCRdb re-called the PCR reads with MiXCR, one entry per CDR3 protein. The repertoire has about 17,000 distinct CDR3 sequences, under 55% of them found once; the top ten carry about an eighth. The sample's time point: late sampling 161 to 241 days after vaccination in a few convalescent patients. Sample treatment: approximately 9-day PBMC culture with coronavirus spike peptide pools or control peptides (ViraFEST assay). The sequencing here drew on CD4+ T cells from blood, cultured in vitro, taken about 7 months after SARS-CoV-2 vaccination. The rearrangement uses TRBV4-2 and TRBJ2-7; 9 bases fit TRBD1. This receptor was obtained from a human donor who had recovered from COVID-19. CDR3: CASSQRRTGDEQYF. DNA of the CDR3: TGTGCCAGCAGCCAAAGACGGACAGGGGATGAGCAGTACTTC.